This T cell receptor (beta chain) is from a study of blood T cell repertoires in COVID-19. This CDR3 has 15 amino acids. V was pared by 2 bases and J by 4 bases, with 7 bases of the junction left unmatched. Germline values: CDR1 MNHEY, CDR2 SVGAGI. Using immunoSEQ multiplex PCR, the repertoire was profiled, and TCRdb retains in-frame clones only, with some absent. Altogether approximately 230,000 clones are present, about 90% being singletons, with the ten largest covering approximately 14%. Enrolled through a virtual design, the participants were between 18 and 89 years of age and came from 24 US areas. The table lists this clone with a few counts.

The chain joins TRBV6-5 to TRBJ1-1, with 7 bases aligning to TRBD1. The TCR comes from a woman in her forties or fifties with acute COVID-19. Input material: PBMCs or T cells enriched from blood (not recorded which). This chain's CDR3 is CASSYQGVGVTEAFF. DNA for the CDR3: TGTGCCAGCAGTTACCAGGGGGTGGGTGTCACTGAAGCTTTCTTT.